This T cell receptor (beta chain) appears in the sequencing data of a study of blood T cell repertoires in COVID-19. Clones were sequenced by immunoSEQ multiplex PCR, and TCRdb holds only the in-frame ones, with some missing. The sample yields approximately 210,000 clones, approximately 80% seen once. This CDR3 has 14 amino acids. Between the trimmed V and J ends, which lost 8 bases and 2 bases, there was a span of 13 bases. Germline CDR1 and CDR2: LGHNT and FRNRAP. The origin of this receptor is a man aged 60 to 69 with COVID-19, enrolled during active disease. The sample consisted of peripheral blood. The chain recombines TRBV12-5 with TRBJ2-1, with D uncertain. This CDR3 is CASSPIAPYNEQFF. The CDR3 nucleotides are TGTGCTAGTTCACCGATAGCACCCTACAATGAGCAGTTCTTC.